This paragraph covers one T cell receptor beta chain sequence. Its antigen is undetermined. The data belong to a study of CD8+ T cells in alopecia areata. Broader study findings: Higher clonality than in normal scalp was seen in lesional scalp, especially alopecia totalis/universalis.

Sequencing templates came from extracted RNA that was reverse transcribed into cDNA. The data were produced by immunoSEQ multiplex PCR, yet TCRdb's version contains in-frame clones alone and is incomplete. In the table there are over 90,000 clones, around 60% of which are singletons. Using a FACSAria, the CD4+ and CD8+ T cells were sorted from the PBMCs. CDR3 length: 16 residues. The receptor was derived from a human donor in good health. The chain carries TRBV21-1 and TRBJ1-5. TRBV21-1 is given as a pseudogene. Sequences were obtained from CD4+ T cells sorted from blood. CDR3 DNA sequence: TGTGCCAGCAGCAAAAGTTCACGGGATCGCAATCAGCCCCAGCATTTT. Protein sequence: CASSKSSRDRNQPQHF.